These T cell receptor beta chains were read from a single sample in a study of control samples from healthy donors and cancer patients. Assay used: immunoSEQ multiplex PCR; TCRdb lists only in-frame clones, some missing. The sample contains about 120,000 clones, more than 75% of which appear only once. The sequencing input was blood. These receptors were collected from a man aged 30 to 45 in good health. Each CDR3 is given with its conserved first and last residue. Fields, in order: clone size, D gene, J gene, V gene, CDR3 DNA, CDR3 protein. A D gene is named only where the DNA matches it firmly. The listing skips clone size in some rows; elsewhere it reads once, few, many or a size class.

>.|.|TRBJ1-3|TRBV5-1
TGCGCCAGCAGATCGAGGGAGGCTGGAAACACCATATATTTT
CASRSREAGNTIYF
>.|TRBD1|TRBJ1-1|TRBV11-2
TGTGCCAGCAGCCCGGGGGCAGGGGGAGAGACTGAAGCTTTCTTT
CASSPGAGGETEAFF
>.|.|TRBJ1-5|TRBV19
TGTGCCAGTAGTACAGGAATATCCAATCAGCCCCAGCATTTT
CASSTGISNQPQHF
>.|TRBD1|TRBJ2-5|TRBV27
TGTGCCAGCAGTCCAGGACAGGGGCAGACCCAGTACTTC
CASSPGQGQTQYF
>.|.|TRBJ2-3|TRBV3-1/TRBV3-2
TGTGCCAGCAGCCAAGAGGGTTCGGATACGCAGTATTTT
CASSQEGSDTQYF
>.|.|TRBJ1-1|TRBV3-1/TRBV3-2
TGTGCCAGCAGCCCCGGCAGGGCTGAAGCTTTCTTT
CASSPGRAEAFF
>.|.|TRBJ1-2|TRBV7-2
TGTGCCAGCAGCCCCCACATAGCTTCTAACTATGGCTACACCTTC
CASSPHIASNYGYTF
>once|TRBD1|TRBJ2-3|TRBV2
TGTGCCAGCTCTCGGGACAGATTTTCCACAGATACGCAGTATTTT
CASSRDRFSTDTQYF
>.|.|TRBJ1-2|TRBV6-1
TGTGCCAGCAGTGAAGTTGCAGGGTCAGGTGGCTACACCTTC
CASSEVAGSGGYTF
>once|.|TRBJ1-2|TRBV27
TGTGCCAGCAGCCGAGGGCAGGGAACCTATGGCTACACCTTC
CASSRGQGTYGYTF
>.|.|TRBJ1-1|TRBV2
TGTGCCAGCAGTTCCGGACCTGGCACTGAAGCTTTCTTT
CASSSGPGTEAFF
>.|.|TRBJ1-2|TRBV7-9
TGTGCCAGCACCCTAGAGGGGGCTAACTATGGCTACACCTTC
CASTLEGANYGYTF
>.|.|TRBJ2-7|TRBV7-9
TGTGCCAGCAGCCGACGGGGACACGCGAAAGTTTACGAGCAGTACTTC
CASSRRGHAKVYEQYF
>.|.|TRBJ2-3|TRBV11-2
TGTGCCAGCAGCGCGGATGGGGCGAGGGGAGATACGCAGTATTTT
CASSADGARGDTQYF
>.|TRBD1|TRBJ1-5|TRBV5-8
TGTGCCAGCAGCTGGACAGGGGGGGATCAGCCCCAGCATTTT
CASSWTGGDQPQHF
>.|TRBD2|TRBJ2-1|TRBV11-2
TGTGCCAGCAGCTTAGGGGGGGGGACCCACAATGAGCAGTTCTTC
CASSLGGGTHNEQFF
>once|.|TRBJ2-2|TRBV24-1
TGTGCCACCATGGAGTACGGGGAGCTGTTTTTT
CATMEYGELFF
>.|TRBD1|TRBJ1-2|TRBV7-9
TGTGCCAGCAGCGTTAGCGAGACAGGGAACTATGGCTACACCTTC
CASSVSETGNYGYTF
>.|.|TRBJ1-4|TRBV10-3
TGTGCCATCAGTGAGGGAGCTAATGAAAAACTGTTTTTT
CAISEGANEKLFF
>.|TRBD1|TRBJ2-7|TRBV7-9
TGTGCCAGCAGCCCAACCGGGACAGGGGGAAGCGAGCAGTACTTC
CASSPTGTGGSEQYF
>few|.|TRBJ1-3|TRBV11-2
TGTGCCAGCAGCTTAGATCGGGGCACTAGCTCTGGAAACACCATATATTTT
CASSLDRGTSSGNTIYF
>.|.|TRBJ1-1|TRBV24-1
TGTGCCACCAGCGCAGGGACGAACACTGAAGCTTTCTTT
CATSAGTNTEAFF
>.|.|TRBJ2-2|TRBV19
TGTGCCAGTAGTATGGCCGGGGAGCTGTTTTTT
CASSMAGELFF
>.|TRBD2|TRBJ2-1|TRBV18
TGTGCCAGCTCACCCGGACTAGCGGGGGTTGAGCAGTTCTTC
CASSPGLAGVEQFF
>.|.|TRBJ1-5|TRBV19
TGTGCCAGTAGTATAGTAACGAATAGCAATCAGCCCCAGCATTTT
CASSIVTNSNQPQHF
>.|.|TRBJ2-3|TRBV2
TGTGCCACCAGGTCAGGGGATAGCACAGATACGCAGTATTTT
CATRSGDSTDTQYF
>.|TRBD1|TRBJ1-2|TRBV7-3
TGTGCCAGCAGCACAAGACAGGGGTATGGCTACACCTTC
CASSTRQGYGYTF
>.|.|TRBJ2-1|TRBV13
TGTGCCAGCAGCCCGGGACTTTACAATGAGCAGTTCTTC
CASSPGLYNEQFF
>.|TRBD1|TRBJ1-2|TRBV6-6
TGTGCCAGCAGTAACCGGGACAGCTATGGCTACACCTTC
CASSNRDSYGYTF
>.|.|TRBJ1-2|TRBV28
TGTGCCAGCAGCCTGAGGAGAGGTATTTATGGCTACACCTTC
CASSLRRGIYGYTF
>once|.|TRBJ2-7|TRBV27
TGTGCCAGCAGTTCCCGACCGAGTCTCTACGAGCAGTACTTC
CASSSRPSLYEQYF
>.|.|TRBJ1-4|TRBV19
TGTGCCAGCTCCTCAGGGTCCGGTAATGAAAAACTGTTTTTT
CASSSGSGNEKLFF
>.|.|TRBJ1-3|TRBV5-1
TGCGCCAGCAGCATCCCTCAGGGACGTGGAAACACCATATATTTT
CASSIPQGRGNTIYF
>few|.|TRBJ1-1|TRBV11-2
TGTGCCAGCAGCTTAGTTCGGGACACTGAAGCTTTCTTT
CASSLVRDTEAFF
>.|.|TRBJ1-2|TRBV6-4
TGTGCCAGCATAGCATTGGTTGGGGGACTCTATGGCTACACCTTC
CASIALVGGLYGYTF
>.|.|TRBJ1-4|TRBV24-1
TGTGCCACCAGTGACGGGACTGCCGGACATGAAAAACTGTTTTTT
CATSDGTAGHEKLFF
>.|.|TRBJ2-7|TRBV5-1
TGCGCCAGCAGCTCACAGGGCTACGAGCAGTACTTC
CASSSQGYEQYF
>.|.|TRBJ2-1|TRBV5-6
TGTGCCAGCAGCTTAGGGAGGAAGCAGTTCTTC
CASSLGRKQFF
>.|.|TRBJ2-5|TRBV6-4
TGTGCCAGCACTCTAGTGGAGTACAACCAAGAGACCCAGTACTTC
CASTLVEYNQETQYF
>few|TRBD1|TRBJ1-2|TRBV5-1
TGCGCCAGCAGCTTGGGGGACAGGGACGGCTACACCTTC
CASSLGDRDGYTF
>once|.|TRBJ1-2|TRBV3-1/TRBV3-2
TGTGCCAGCAGCCAAGAACGGGGAGGCTACACCTTC
CASSQERGGYTF
>once|TRBD1|TRBJ2-7|TRBV5-1
TGTGCCAGCAGCTTGGGACCGGGACAGTCCTACGAGCAGTACTTC
CASSLGPGQSYEQYF
>.|.|TRBJ1-1|TRBV12-5
TGTGCTAGTGGTTTAGGGGTGTCTGAAGCTTTCTTT
CASGLGVSEAFF
>once|.|TRBJ1-4|TRBV27
TGTGCCAGCAGTCCAAACCCGCCGAGGGACAATGAAAAACTGTTTTTT
CASSPNPPRDNEKLFF
>.|.|TRBJ2-7|TRBV19
TGTGCCAGTAGTATGAAGGGAATGCTCTACGAGCAGTACTTC
CASSMKGMLYEQYF
>.|.|TRBJ2-7|TRBV6-5
TGTGCCAGCCTACCAGGGTACACCTACGAGCAGTACTTC
CASLPGYTYEQYF
>.|.|TRBJ1-6|TRBV9
TGTGCCAGCAGCGTGGAGGGGGGAGGATCACCCCTCCACTTT
CASSVEGGGSPLHF
>.|.|TRBJ2-1|TRBV11-2
TGTGCCAGCAGCTTAGCGGGGGCAAATGAGCAGTTCTTC
CASSLAGANEQFF
>.|TRBD1|TRBJ1-1|TRBV3-1/TRBV3-2
TGTGCCAGCAGCCAGACAGGGAAGAACACTGAAGCTTTCTTT
CASSQTGKNTEAFF
>.|.|TRBJ2-5|TRBV19
TGTGCCAGTAGTATAGCCGGGGAGACCCAGTACTTC
CASSIAGETQYF
>few|.|TRBJ2-1|TRBV2
TGTGCCAGCAGGAACAGACTCGACTCCTACAATGAGCAGTTCTTC
CASRNRLDSYNEQFF
>.|.|TRBJ2-1|TRBV9
TGTGCCAGCAGCGTCTGGGACAATGAGCAGTTCTTC
CASSVWDNEQFF
>.|.|TRBJ1-5|TRBV7-9
TGTGCCAGCAGCTTAGTGCTGTCGGCAGGGGATAGCAATCAGCCCCAGCATTTT
CASSLVLSAGDSNQPQHF
>.|.|TRBJ1-1|TRBV30
TGTGCCTGTGCACAGGGAGGGGCGGAAGCTTTCTTT
CACAQGGAEAFF
>.|TRBD1|TRBJ1-4|TRBV25-1
TGTGCCAGCAGTGAAGGACAGGGGTCCTCTAATGAAAAACTGTTTTTT
CASSEGQGSSNEKLFF
>.|TRBD1|TRBJ1-6|TRBV6-6
TGTGCCAGCACTCTACAGGGGCCGCGGGAATCACCCCTCCACTTT
CASTLQGPRESPLHF
>.|.|TRBJ2-1|TRBV20-1
TGCAGTGCTGAGACATTCAATGAGCAGTTCTTC
CSAETFNEQFF
>.|TRBD1|TRBJ2-3|TRBV5-1
TGCGCCAGCAGCGTTGACAGGGGACAAGATACGCAGTATTTT
CASSVDRGQDTQYF
>.|.|TRBJ1-5|TRBV27
TGTGCCAGCGGGAGCGGGCAGGCCGATCAGCCCCAGCATTTT
CASGSGQADQPQHF